This T cell receptor beta chain was observed in a study of CD8+CD57+ T cells in acquired aplastic anemia. For CDR3 and TCR beta VDJ profiling, genomic DNA was the template used. TCRdb re-derived calls from the reads in MiXCR, one entry per CDR3 protein. The sample includes around 170,000 distinct CDR3 sequences, 48% of them seen just once. This clonotype was counted many times. Sequencing involved patients with CD8+CD57+ cell expansion previously shown by flow cytometry. This CDR3 comprises 15 residues. J gave up 0 bases and V 5 bases, and 4 bases lay outside the gene matches. Germline-derived CDR1 and CDR2 are SGHTA and FQGNSA.

This TCR was sampled from a human donor with aplastic anemia. Sequencing used sorted CD4+, CD8+, or CD8+CD57+ T cells (not recorded which) from PBMCs. This sequence joins TRBV7-2 and TRBJ1-3, with 7 bases identical to TRBD1. CDR3 DNA: TGTGCCAGCAGCACTCGACAGGGCTCTGGAAACACCATATATTTT. Translated, it gives CASSTRQGSGNTIYF. Drawing the rest from reference TRBV7-2 and TRBJ1-3, the complete variable domain is GAGVSQSPSNKVTEKGKDVELRCDPISGHTALYWYRQSLGQGLEFLIYFQGNSAPDKSGLPSDRFSAERTGGSVSTLTIQRTQQEDSAVYLCASSTRQGSGNTIYFGEGSWLTVV.